What follows describes a single TCR beta chain. Its antigen is unknown. The sample holds no much larger clone one base away, and base qualities are not on file. These data belong to a study of blood T cell repertoires in COVID-19 (dated by TCRdb to 2019 to 2021). Regarding the complete study: Samples from collaborators originated in the United States, Italy and Spain and spanned both the acute and convalescent phases of COVID-19. The material from the prospective study consisted of cDNA or gDNA derived from T cells, B-cell-depleted T cells, or PBMCs. A de-identified subject ID, COVID-19 status, age in years and sex were almost always included in the sample metadata. The samples were drawn from two sources: the first 160 participants of the ongoing ImmuneRACE study, and 1,254 subjects contributed by 6 global collaborators. The repertoires were released in a freely available public database intended as a resource for research on the immune response to SARS-CoV-2. The dataset comprised deeply sampled blood TCRbeta repertoires from subjects exposed to, actively infected with, or recovered from COVID-19. Where available, HLA class I and class II types were taken from metadata supplied by the sample provider and were not determined by assay-based typing.

Study-wide conclusions, independent of this receptor: The quantity of clinical and demographic metadata differed by source and by participant and was supplied without curation.

In the prospective study, participants were roughly 18 to 89 years old, resided in about two dozen geographic areas of the United States, and were enrolled through a virtual design. In the prospective study, participants were assigned to cohorts based on the clinical history participants reported in a screening survey and a study questionnaire. Each participant in the prospective study had whole blood, serum and a nasopharyngeal or oropharyngeal swab collected by mobile phlebotomists. Prospective study participants could optionally give additional blood draws and questionnaires over an approximately two-month period. Before DNA extraction, prospective study blood samples were shipped either frozen or at room temperature. The immunoSEQ Assay, a bias-controlled multiplex PCR, was used to amplify TCRbeta CDR3 regions from genomic DNA. The paper's processing steps were these. Within the assay, amplification of reference gene primers was used to estimate how many nucleated cells each sample contained. Sequence reads were collapsed and filtered to measure the absolute abundance of every unique TCRbeta CDR3 rearrangement. For each sample, productive Simpson clonality was calculated by taking the square root of Simpson's diversity index across productive rearrangements. The clones in this table, taken by TCRdb from immuneACCESS, are in-frame only. Not every clone is retained; where verified, under half of the shortfall comes from an unresolved V gene, and the cause of the rest is unknown. D and trimming come from the DNA, and the V and J calls and clone size come from that table. Across this sample there are hundreds of thousands of clones, with approximately 85% seen only once. The ten top clones hold about 8.2% of the sample.

Its CDR3 holds 15 amino acids, cysteine through phenylalanine. Only the CDR3 portion is preserved as DNA: 45 bases, with reading frame beginning at the first base. From the germline V gene (reference sequence), CDR1 is SEHNR and CDR2 is FQNEAQ. Trimming takes 5 bases off V and 4 bases off J; junction bases not matched to a gene: 10. The TCR was taken from a woman aged 50 to 65 with acute COVID-19. The sample comprised PBMCs or T cells enriched from blood (not recorded which). The chain couples TRBV7-9 to TRBJ1-2; the junction holds 7 bases that match TRBD1. The CDR3 loop reads CASSDFRAGGYGYTF. In nucleotide form, the sequence is TGTGCCAGCAGCGACTTTCGGGCAGGGGGCTATGGCTACACCTTC.